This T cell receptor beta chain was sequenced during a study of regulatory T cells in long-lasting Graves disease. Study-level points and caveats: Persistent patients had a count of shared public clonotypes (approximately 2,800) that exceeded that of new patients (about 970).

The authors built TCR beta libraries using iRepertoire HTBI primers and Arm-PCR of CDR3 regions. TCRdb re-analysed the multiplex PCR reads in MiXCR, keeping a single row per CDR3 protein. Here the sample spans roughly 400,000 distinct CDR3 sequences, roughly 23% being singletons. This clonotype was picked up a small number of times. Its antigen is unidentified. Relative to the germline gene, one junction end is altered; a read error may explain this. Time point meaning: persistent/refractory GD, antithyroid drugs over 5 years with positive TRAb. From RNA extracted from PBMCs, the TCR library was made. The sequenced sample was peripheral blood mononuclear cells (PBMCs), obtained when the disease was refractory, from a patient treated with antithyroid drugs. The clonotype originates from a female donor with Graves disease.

The CDR3 here is CASSQEEGGNQPQHF. The CDR3 bases are TGCGCCAGCAGCCAAGAGGAGGGGGGCAATCAGCCCCAGCATTTT. The rearrangement links TRBV11-2 to TRBJ1-5; perhaps TRBD1 as D (6 bases). The germline V gene encodes CDR1 SGHAT and CDR2 FQNNGV. This CDR3 is 15 amino acids long.